The 30 T cell receptor beta chains listed next were all sequenced from one sample in a study of shared clonotypes between healthy human individuals. Sequencing used immunoSEQ multiplex PCR; TCRdb keeps in-frame clones, though not all of them. The profile covers about 700,000 clones, with approximately 79% appearing a single time and 1.7% taken by the ten largest. The sample consisted of memory CD4+ T cells sorted from blood. The sample's subset: CD45RA-negative fraction. All receptors derive from a woman between 25 and 40 years old in good health.

V is TRBV7-9 and J is TRBJ1-2; TRBD1 might be the D (6 bases). Germline values: CDR1 SEHNR, CDR2 FQNEAQ (reference sequence). V was clipped by 5 bases and J by 4 bases, with 26 bases between them. The CDR3 consists of 18 residues. CDR3 amino acids: CASSLLRDKPTSPYGYTF. CDR3 sequence (DNA): TGTGCCAGCAGCCTCCTGCGGGACAAGCCCACGAGCCCCTATGGCTACACCTTC.

The chain is built from TRBV28 and TRBJ2-3, with 8 bases lining up with TRBD2. CDR3 length: 16 amino acids. Germline CDR1 reads MDHEN; CDR2 reads SYDVKM. V dropped 7 bases and J dropped 5; count of bases not matched to a gene: 14. The CDR3 sequence: CASNVRASGPVDTQYF. CDR3 bases: TGTGCCAGCAATGTTCGGGCTAGCGGGCCCGTAGATACGCAGTATTTT.

This clone was found once. The gene calls are TRBV11-2 and TRBJ2-5; D uncertain. This CDR3 comprises 13 residues. The germline CDR1 and CDR2 sequences are SGHAT and FQNNGV. V lost 4 bases, J lost 5 bases, and 11 bases lay in between. The CDR3 reads CASSSINEETQYF. The CDR3 DNA sequence: TGTGCCAGCAGCTCAATTAATGAGGAGACCCAGTACTTC.

The CDR3 loop is CASSSGMNTEAFF. In nucleotides, the CDR3 is TGTGCCAGCAGCTCAGGGATGAACACTGAAGCTTTCTTT. The J gene is TRBJ1-1, the V gene TRBV2; TRBD1 is a possible D gene (5 bases). Trimming stripped 6 bases from V and 0 bases from J, with 8 bases between. Per the germline V gene, CDR1 is SNHLY and CDR2 is FYNNEI. This CDR3 region has 13 residues.

This clone came up many times. The V gene is TRBV7-2, the J gene TRBJ2-5; D gene uncertain. Germline assignment: CDR1 SGHTA and CDR2 FQGNSA. The CDR3 is made up of 12 amino acids. Trimming left V 5 bases short and J 5 bases short, with 9 bases between. CDR3 residues: CASSTYSETQYF. CDR3 nucleotide sequence: TGTGCCAGCAGCACCTACTCCGAGACCCAGTACTTC.

The V gene is TRBV27, the J gene TRBJ2-1; possibly TRBD2 for D (6 bases). The CDR3 sequence is 17 residues long. Trimming stripped 3 bases from V and 6 bases from J, with 21 bases between. Germline-derived CDR1 and CDR2 are MNHEY and SMNVEV (reference sequence). CDR3 amino acids: CASSFEGPGLALNEQFF. In DNA, the CDR3 is TGTGCCAGCAGTTTCGAGGGGCCGGGACTCGCCCTCAATGAGCAGTTCTTC.

This rearrangement joins TRBV28 to TRBJ1-1; perhaps TRBD1 as D (5 bases). Trimming removed 2 bases at V and 4 bases at J, with 23 bases between. CDR3 size: 18 residues. The germline CDR1 and CDR2 sequences are MDHEN and SYDVKM. The CDR3 DNA reads as TGTGCCAGCAGTTTAACCATCAGGGTCGGAGGAATTGCCACTGAAGCTTTCTTT. Translating gives CASSLTIRVGGIATEAFF.

This clone appeared once. The chain has TRBV19 and TRBJ2-1; no reliable D call. Germline V lookup: CDR1 LNHDA, CDR2 SQIVND (reference sequence). Trimming stripped 3 bases from V and 0 bases from J, with 9 bases between. This CDR3 region has 15 residues. DNA for the CDR3: TGTGCCAGTAGTATGGGTCAGAGCTCCTACAATGAGCAGTTCTTC. It codes for CASSMGQSSYNEQFF.

The genes are TRBV6-5 and TRBJ2-3; D remains ambiguous. The V gene's germline CDR1 is MNHEY and CDR2 SVGAGI. V lost 6 bases, J lost 2 bases, and 9 bases lay in between. The CDR3 is 13 residues long. The CDR3 is CASRNPSTDTQYF. The CDR3, as DNA: TGTGCCAGCAGGAATCCCTCCACAGATACGCAGTATTTT.

In this sample, this clone turned up once. V is TRBV6-4 and J is TRBJ2-1; TRBD2 agrees at 7 bases. The ends lost 8 bases at V and 0 bases at J; junction bases unmatched: 7. CDR1 and CDR2 (germline): MRHNA, SNTAGT. The CDR3 extends over 15 amino acids. This CDR3 is CASSTSRFSYNEQFF. The CDR3 nucleotides are TGTGCCAGCTCGACTAGCAGGTTCTCCTACAATGAGCAGTTCTTC.

Concerning this clone: Additional DNA sequences in this sample encode the identical CDR3. The rearrangement joins TRBV18 to TRBJ1-1; D is unresolved. Germline values: CDR1 KGHSH, CDR2 LQKENI. Trimming left V 6 bases short and J 0 bases short, with 14 bases between. The CDR3 covers 15 residues. CDR3 residues: CASSPGEAMNTEAFF. As DNA, the CDR3 is TGTGCCAGCTCTCCGGGCGAAGCGATGAACACTGAAGCTTTCTTT.

This clone was detected only a few times. This same CDR3 is encoded by further DNA sequences in the sample. The chain combines TRBV5-1 with TRBJ1-1, with D hard to call. Per germline, CDR1 SGHRS and CDR2 YFSETQ. Deletions cut 0 bases from V and 1 base from J, with 4 bases between. CDR3 length equals 13 residues. CDR3 sequence: CASSLGANTEAFF. CDR3 DNA sequence: TGCGCCAGCAGCTTGGGAGCGAACACTGAAGCTTTCTTT.

V gene TRBV5-6 combines with J gene TRBJ2-3, with 10 bases fitting TRBD2. Trimming removed 4 bases from V and 4 bases from J; junction bases left unmatched: 15. The CDR3 has 18 amino acids. Germline V gene sequence: CDR1 SGHDT, CDR2 YYEEEE. CDR3: CASSGWGFLAGVADTQYF. For the CDR3, the DNA is TGTGCCAGCAGCGGGTGGGGATTCCTAGCGGGAGTGGCAGATACGCAGTATTTT.

V gene TRBV4-1 combines with J gene TRBJ2-7, with D possibly being TRBD2 (5 bases). The CDR3 runs 14 residues. V dropped 0 bases and J dropped 2 bases, with 8 bases sitting between them. CDR1 is MGHRA and CDR2 is YSYEKL in the germline V gene. The CDR3 nucleotides read TGCGCCAGCAGCCAAGACCCGGGGACCTACGAGCAGTACTTC. Its translation is CASSQDPGTYEQYF.

V gene TRBV30 combines with J gene TRBJ2-5, with D perhaps TRBD1 or TRBD2 (6 bases each). Between the trimmed V and J ends, which lost 1 base and 6 bases, there was a span of 12 bases. CDR1 is GTSNPN and CDR2 is SVGIG in the germline V gene (reference sequence). The CDR3 is made up of 13 amino acids. The CDR3 region is CAWSGGARQTQYF. Written as DNA, the CDR3 is TGTGCCTGGAGTGGGGGGGCCCGGCAGACCCAGTACTTC.

J is TRBJ2-2 and V is TRBV2; D unclear. V was shortened by 7 bases and J by 2 bases, with 11 bases between the two germline ends. There are 14 residues in the CDR3. The germline V gene has CDR1 SNHLY and CDR2 FYNNEI. CDR3 bases: TGTGCCAGCAAACTTACTACTAACACCGGGGAGCTGTTTTTT. It codes for CASKLTTNTGELFF.

This clone was counted between two and nine times. The chain employs TRBV5-4 and TRBJ2-2; a weak D match, TRBD1 (5 bases). The CDR3 has 13 residues. Looked up from germline, CDR1 is SGHNT and CDR2 is YYREEE (reference sequence). V was trimmed by 2 bases and J by 7 bases, leaving 9 bases between them. The CDR3: CASSLGASGELFF. The CDR3 bases are TGTGCCAGCAGCTTAGGGGCGAGCGGGGAGCTGTTTTTT.

This chain joins TRBV2 and TRBJ1-5; no reliable D call. CDR3 length: 15 residues. Germline values: CDR1 SNHLY, CDR2 FYNNEI. V shed 6 bases and J shed 2 bases, with 14 bases lying between them. The DNA for the CDR3 is TGTGCCAGCAGGGAGCGGGAGATTGGCAATCAGCCCCAGCATTTT. Translated, it gives CASREREIGNQPQHF.

The chain has TRBV7-9 and TRBJ1-1; no firm D call. This CDR3 is 14 amino acids long. The germline CDR1 and CDR2 sequences are SEHNR and FQNEAQ (reference sequence). V lost 2 bases, J lost 4 bases, and 11 bases lay in between. CDR3 amino acids: CASSLREGSTEAFF. The CDR3 nucleotides read TGTGCCAGCAGCTTAAGGGAGGGAAGCACTGAAGCTTTCTTT. Full variable domain (rest looked up from reference TRBV7-9 and TRBJ1-1): DTGVSQNPRHKITKRGQNVTFRCDPISEHNRLYWYRQTLGQGPEFLTYFQNEAQLEKSRLLSDRFSAERPKGSFSTLEIQRTEQGDSAMYLCASSLREGSTEAFFGQGTRLTVV.

This chain joins TRBV19 and TRBJ1-1, with TRBD1 as a possible D gene (5 bases). Trimming pared 4 bases from V and 6 bases from J, leaving 9 bases between. The CDR3 totals 12 residues. The V gene's germline CDR1 is LNHDA and CDR2 SQIVND (reference sequence). CDR3 in DNA: TGTGCCAGTAGTAGGGGGGGTCCTGAAGCTTTCTTT. It codes for CASSRGGPEAFF.

CDR3 sequence: CASSDSHGNQPQHF. The DNA for the CDR3 is TGTGCCAGCAGTGACTCTCACGGCAATCAGCCCCAGCATTTT. The V and J genes are TRBV6-4 and TRBJ1-5; D remains ambiguous. Germline lookup yields CDR1 MRHNA and CDR2 SNTAGT. This CDR3 comprises 14 residues. V gave up 0 bases and J gave up 2 bases, with 5 bases separating them.

The chain couples TRBV5-1 to TRBJ2-5; D possibly corresponds to TRBD2 (5 bases). The germline V gene encodes CDR1 SGHRS and CDR2 YFSETQ. Trimming took 1 base from V and 1 from J, leaving 11 bases between them. The CDR3 is made up of 15 amino acids. CDR3 in amino acids: CASSLPLASQETQYF. The CDR3 coding sequence is TGCGCCAGCAGCTTGCCCTTAGCGAGCCAAGAGACCCAGTACTTC.

The rearrangement joins TRBV27 to TRBJ2-7; 10 nucleotides align to TRBD2. The ends lost 1 base at V and 1 base at J; junction bases unmatched: 7. Germline V lookup: CDR1 MNHEY, CDR2 SMNVEV (reference sequence). CDR3 length: 17 amino acids. Here the CDR3 reads CASSLYPPSGGSYEQYF. The DNA for the CDR3 is TGTGCCAGCAGTTTATATCCCCCTAGCGGGGGATCCTACGAGCAGTACTTC.

The CDR3 bases are TGCGCCAGCAGTCAATCCCGCCCAGGGACAGGGGGGACTGAAGCTTTCTTT. Amino acid sequence: CASSQSRPGTGGTEAFF. This rearrangement joins TRBV23-1 to TRBJ1-1; 11 bases fit TRBD1. TRBV23-1 is noted as an ORF with a role that remains uncertain. With V trimmed by 0 bases and J by 5 bases, 8 bases remained unmatched. The CDR3 covers 17 residues.

The V gene is TRBV19, the J gene TRBJ2-6; D may match TRBD1 or TRBD2 (5 bases each). Trimming pared 10 bases from V and 0 bases from J, leaving 16 bases between. Per the germline V gene, CDR1 is LNHDA and CDR2 is SQIVND (reference sequence). The length of the CDR3 is 16 residues. CDR3 in amino acids: CATKGTAPSGANVLTF. For the CDR3, the DNA is TGTGCCACCAAGGGGACGGCCCCCTCTGGGGCCAACGTCCTGACTTTC.

The V and J genes are TRBV19 and TRBJ2-1, with 10 bases matching TRBD2. The CDR3 totals 16 residues. CDR1 and CDR2 from the germline V gene are LNHDA and SQIVND (reference sequence). V lost 3 bases and J lost 7; bases outside the gene matches: 9. The CDR3 here is CASSMEREGLLNEQFF. Written as DNA, the CDR3 is TGTGCCAGTAGTATGGAGCGGGAGGGCCTTCTTAATGAGCAGTTCTTC.

The chain has TRBV28 and TRBJ1-5, with 8 bases that match TRBD1. The CDR3 runs to 17 residues. The J segment lost 0 bases and the V segment lost 3 bases, leaving 7 bases of the junction unmatched. Germline V gives CDR1 MDHEN, CDR2 SYDVKM. CDR3 protein: CASSFQGAVNSNQPQHF. The CDR3 coding sequence is TGTGCCAGCAGTTTCCAGGGGGCGGTCAATAGCAATCAGCCCCAGCATTTT.

The chain carries TRBV15 and TRBJ2-5, with TRBD2 identical over 13 bases. V lost 1 base and J lost 1; bases outside the gene matches: 3. There are 17 residues in the CDR3. Germline CDR1 reads LNHNV; CDR2 reads YYDKDF (reference sequence). CDR3 bases: TGTGCCACCAGCAGAGGGGGGACTAGCGGGATCCAAGAGACCCAGTACTTC. This codes for CATSRGGTSGIQETQYF.

The rearrangement links TRBV5-6 to TRBJ2-5, with 9 bases that match TRBD1. The germline CDR1 and CDR2 sequences are SGHDT and YYEEEE. The V gene end was trimmed by 5 bases and the J gene end by 6 bases; junction bases not matched to a gene: 11. The CDR3 extends over 15 amino acids. This CDR3 is CASRNRDRALKTQYF. The DNA of the CDR3 is TGTGCCAGCAGAAACCGGGACAGGGCACTGAAGACCCAGTACTTC. The variable domain in full, completed from reference TRBV5-6 and TRBJ2-5, reads DAGVTQSPTHLIKTRGQQVTLRCSPKSGHDTVSWYQQALGQGPQFIFQYYEEEERQRGNFPDRFSGHQFPNYSSELNVNALLLGDSALYLCASRNRDRALKTQYFGPGTRLLVL.

Worth noting for this clone: The same CDR3 can be traced to other DNA sequences in this sample. V and J are TRBV5-1 and TRBJ1-1; 7 bases agree with TRBD1. The length of the CDR3 is 13 residues. The germline V gene encodes CDR1 SGHRS and CDR2 YFSETQ. Trimming at V came to 4 bases and at J to 4 bases, leaving 4 bases not matched to a gene. CDR3 loop: CASSQGEGTEAFF. The CDR3 coding sequence is TGCGCCAGCAGCCAGGGGGAAGGCACTGAAGCTTTCTTT.